This record concerns one T cell receptor (beta chain) sequence. Its antigen is still unknown. The CDR3 loop spans 13 amino acids. V was clipped by 1 base and J by 6 bases, with 9 bases between them. Germline V gives CDR1 SGHVS, CDR2 FQNEAQ. The data originate from a study of shared clonotypes between healthy human individuals. Background on the study: CD4 naive and memory got three plates each, CD8 naive two, CD8 memory one.

Study-level points and caveats: Sampling covered blood only; tissue repertoires likely differ. The study found lower generation probabilities in non-shared clonotypes than in those shared by all four donors.

The naive CD8 fraction comprised CD45RO-negative cells positively selected for CCR7 and excluded terminally differentiated effector memory CD45RA+ cells. The data were produced by immunoSEQ multiplex PCR, yet TCRdb's version contains in-frame clones alone and is incomplete. The top ten hold roughly 1.8% of the sample, which has around 1.9 million clones, 85% to 95% seen once. This sequence joins TRBV7-8 and TRBJ1-1; no clear D gene. The sample consisted of naive CD8+ T cells from PBMCs. The sequence came from a man younger than 35 in good health. Some clones in this sample may be carry-over from other donors' samples. The CDR3 DNA reads as TGTGCCAGCAGCTTAGTGGGTCAGTCTGAAGCTTTCTTT. Translation gives CASSLVGQSEAFF.